This T cell receptor (beta chain) was obtained from a study of monozygotic twins with cystic fibrosis. Findings and caveats of the study: Clonality was generally low (median approximately 0.0088), higher in the most severe patients.

V lost 3 bases and J 7 bases, leaving 10 bases between the germline ends. There are 13 residues in the CDR3. CDR1 and CDR2 (germline): SGHRS, YFSETQ. Assay: immunoSEQ multiplex PCR; the TCRdb copy retains only in-frame clones and omits some. The sample records over 30,000 clones, approximately 65% being singletons. This clone has only a few counts. Its antigen is unknown. The chain combines TRBV5-1 with TRBJ1-4; D possibly corresponds to TRBD1 (5 bases). The material sequenced was blood. The source is a girl under 18 with cystic fibrosis. CDR3 in amino acids: CASSSGTLEKLFF. The CDR3 DNA sequence: TGCGCCAGCAGCTCCGGGACCCTTGAAAAACTGTTTTTT.